The TCR beta chain described here comes from a study of blood T cell repertoires in COVID-19. Study overall: COVID-19 samples, acute and convalescent, were from the United States, Italy and Spain. Sources were T cells, B-cell-depleted T cells, or PBMCs; the material itself was cDNA or gDNA.

It was during active infection that Seattle patients were enrolled and then longitudinally followed. Trimming cost V 4 bases and J 4 bases, with 13 bases left between them. The CDR3 extends over 14 amino acids. Germline-derived CDR1 and CDR2 are SGHDN and FVKESK. Original methodology: For nucleated cells, counts were estimated from reference gene primer amplification. Data came from immunoSEQ multiplex PCR; TCRdb stores just in-frame clones and leaves some out. The DNA was the basis for D and trimming; V, J and clone size are from that table. The sample holds about 200,000 clones, approximately 90% seen once.

The chain combines TRBV14 with TRBJ1-1; tentative D call: TRBD1 (5 bases). The sequencing input was peripheral blood. The sequence was obtained from a man aged 50 to 60 with COVID-19, enrolled during active disease. The CDR3 protein is CASSLMQGSTEAFF. The CDR3 bases are TGTGCCAGCAGCCTTATGCAGGGATCCACTGAAGCTTTCTTT.